These 8 T cell receptor beta chains were all obtained from the same sample, sequenced in a study of neoadjuvant anti-PD-1 for oral cavity cancer. Produced via immunoSEQ multiplex PCR; TCRdb's table is partial and in-frame only. This table holds more than 12,000 clones, roughly 64% found once. Sample: PBMCs, taken before nivolumab (anti-PD-1) treatment. These receptor sequences come from a person aged 35-80 years with oral cavity squamous cell carcinoma.

The chain uses TRBV19 and TRBJ2-7, with 12 positions matching TRBD2. There are 15 residues in the CDR3. With 4 bases clipped from V and 1 base from J, the junction kept 2 bases outside the gene matches. Looked up from germline, CDR1 is LNHDA and CDR2 is SQIVND (reference sequence). CDR3 coding DNA: TGTGCCAGTAGTAAGCTAGCGGGAGGGTCCTACGAGCAGTACTTC. Encoded protein: CASSKLAGGSYEQYF.

This clone has a handful of counts. The J gene is TRBJ2-7, the V gene TRBV27, with D perhaps assigned TRBD1 or TRBD2 (6 bases each). The CDR3 loop spans 15 amino acids. Per the germline V gene, CDR1 is MNHEY and CDR2 is SMNVEV (reference sequence). Trimming cost V 5 bases and J 3 bases, with 17 bases left between them. This chain's CDR3 is CASSKQGRGDYEQYF. CDR3 DNA sequence: TGTGCCAGCAGTAAACAGGGAAGGGGGGACTACGAGCAGTACTTC.

The chain uses TRBV10-3 and TRBJ2-7, with 8 nucleotides matching TRBD1. The CDR3 is 18 amino acids. Germline CDR1 ENHRY, CDR2 SYGVKD. The V gene end was trimmed by 0 bases and the J gene end by 2 bases; junction bases not matched to a gene: 12. Here the CDR3 reads CAISESSSRAGGPYEQYF. The CDR3 nucleotides are TGTGCCATCAGTGAGTCGAGTAGCAGGGCAGGGGGCCCCTACGAGCAGTACTTC.

This chain connects TRBV27 to TRBJ1-2, with TRBD1 identical over 8 bases. This CDR3 region has 15 residues. CDR1 MNHEY and CDR2 SMNVEV come from the germline V gene (reference sequence). J was trimmed by 4 bases and V by 6 bases; bases with no gene match: 10. The CDR3 region has the DNA TGTGCCAGCAGCCCCGGGCGGGGACAGGTCTATGGCTACACCTTC. Amino acid sequence: CASSPGRGQVYGYTF.

This clone was found a few times. The genes are TRBV5-6 and TRBJ1-6, with D perhaps matching TRBD1 (5 bases). In germline, CDR1 is SGHDT, CDR2 YYEEEE. Trimming cost V 3 bases and J 6 bases, with 13 bases left between them. CDR3 length equals 15 residues. The DNA of the CDR3 is TGTGCCAGCAGCTCGAACCCGGGGCTTAATTCACCCCTCCACTTT. Translation: CASSSNPGLNSPLHF.

The chain is built from TRBV2 and TRBJ2-5, with 7 bases lining up with TRBD1. CDR3 length: 14 amino acids. Trimming at V came to 4 bases and at J to 2 bases, leaving 4 bases not matched to a gene. Germline loops: CDR1 SNHLY, CDR2 FYNNEI. In DNA form, the CDR3 reads TGTGCCAGCAGTGGGGGACAGACACAAGAGACCCAGTACTTC. As protein: CASSGGQTQETQYF.

J is TRBJ2-1 and V is TRBV18, with 7 bases lining up with TRBD2. The CDR3 length is 16 residues. The V segment lost 3 bases and the J segment 4 bases; nucleotides outside the gene matches: 9. Germline V lookup: CDR1 KGHSH, CDR2 LQKENI. CDR3 amino acids: CASSPPTSRTYNEQFF. In nucleotides, the CDR3 is TGTGCCAGCTCACCGCCGACTAGCCGCACGTACAATGAGCAGTTCTTC. The entire variable domain, with the rest obtained from reference TRBV18 and TRBJ2-1, is as follows: NAGVMQNPRHLVRRRGQEARLRCSPMKGHSHVYWYRQLPEEGLKFMVYLQKENIIDESGMPKERFSAEFPKEGPSILRIQQVVRGDSAAYFCASSPPTSRTYNEQFFGPGTRLTVL.

The V call is TRBV6-1, the J call TRBJ2-2; TRBD1 aligns across 8 bases. The CDR3 is 15 amino acids. Unmatched junction bases numbered 6, after V lost 2 bases and J lost 7 bases. Germline CDR1 MNHNS, CDR2 SASEGT. The CDR3 DNA sequence: TGTGCCAGCAGTGAACGACAGGGGTTAAGCGGGGAGCTGTTTTTT. It yields the protein CASSERQGLSGELFF.